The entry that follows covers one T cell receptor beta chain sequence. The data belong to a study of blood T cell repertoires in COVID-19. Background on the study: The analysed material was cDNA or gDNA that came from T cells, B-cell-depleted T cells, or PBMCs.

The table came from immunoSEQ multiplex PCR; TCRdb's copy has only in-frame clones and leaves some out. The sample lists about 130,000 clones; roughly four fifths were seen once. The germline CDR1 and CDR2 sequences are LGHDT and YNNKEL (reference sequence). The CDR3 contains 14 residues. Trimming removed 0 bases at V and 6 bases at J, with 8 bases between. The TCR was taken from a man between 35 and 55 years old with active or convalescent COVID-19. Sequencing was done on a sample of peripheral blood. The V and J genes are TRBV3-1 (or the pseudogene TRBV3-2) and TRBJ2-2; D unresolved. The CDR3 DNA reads TGTGCCAGCAGCCAAGATCGAACAGCCGGGGAGCTGTTTTTT. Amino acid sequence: CASSQDRTAGELFF.